Included here is one T cell receptor (beta chain) sequence, with context. The entry originates in a study of OX40 agonist ivuxolimab in advanced cancers. The table came from immunoSEQ multiplex PCR; TCRdb's copy has only in-frame clones and leaves some out. The table shows approximately 64,000 clones, with 75% to 85% occurring only once. The receptor was isolated from an adult with an advanced solid tumor such as melanoma, head and neck, liver or kidney cancer. This sample comprised CD4+ or CD8+ T cells sorted from blood, obtained in a trial of the OX40 agonist ivuxolimab.

The CDR3 DNA sequence: TGTGCCAGTAGTATTATCACAGCTAGGGAAGGCATTCAGTACTTC. Translated: CASSIITAREGIQYF. The V call is TRBV19, the J call TRBJ2-4; D ambiguous. CDR1 is LNHDA, CDR2 SQIVND, per germline (reference sequence). V shed 3 bases and J shed 9 bases, with 18 bases lying between them. This CDR3 region has 15 residues.